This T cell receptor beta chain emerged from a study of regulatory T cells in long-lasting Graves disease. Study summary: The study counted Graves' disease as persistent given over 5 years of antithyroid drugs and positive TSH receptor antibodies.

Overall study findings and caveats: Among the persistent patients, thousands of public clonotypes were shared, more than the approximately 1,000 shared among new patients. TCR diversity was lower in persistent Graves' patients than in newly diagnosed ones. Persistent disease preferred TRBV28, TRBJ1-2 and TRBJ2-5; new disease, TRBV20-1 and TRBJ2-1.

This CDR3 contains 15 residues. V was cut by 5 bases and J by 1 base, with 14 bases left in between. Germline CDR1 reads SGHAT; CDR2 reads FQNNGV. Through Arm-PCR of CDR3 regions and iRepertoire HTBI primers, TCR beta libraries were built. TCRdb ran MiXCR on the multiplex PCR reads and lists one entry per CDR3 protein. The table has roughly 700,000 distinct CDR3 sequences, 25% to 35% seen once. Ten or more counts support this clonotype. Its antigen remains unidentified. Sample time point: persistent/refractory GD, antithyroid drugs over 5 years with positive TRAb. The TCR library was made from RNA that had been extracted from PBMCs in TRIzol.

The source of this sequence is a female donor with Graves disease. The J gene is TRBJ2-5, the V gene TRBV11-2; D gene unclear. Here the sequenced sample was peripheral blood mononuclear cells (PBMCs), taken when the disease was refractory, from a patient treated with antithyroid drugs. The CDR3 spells CASSPVTGGQETQYF. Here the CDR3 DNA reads TGTGCCAGCAGCCCCGTCACCGGCGGCCAAGAGACCCAGTACTTC.